Given below is one T cell receptor beta chain in context. Its antigen has not been determined. No quality values exist for individual bases; no much larger clone is one base distant. This sample was taken from a study of blood T cell repertoires in COVID-19 (dated by TCRdb to the early 2020s). About the study as a whole: The collaborator samples originated in the United States, Italy and Spain and spanned the acute and convalescent phases of COVID-19. The prospective study material was composed of cDNA or gDNA derived from T cells, B-cell-depleted T cells, or PBMCs. The dataset comprised deeply sampled blood TCRbeta repertoires from subjects exposed to, actively infected with, or recovered from COVID-19. The repertoires were made available in a free public database intended to serve as a resource for research on the immune response to SARS-CoV-2. The samples were drawn from two sources: the first 160 participants of the ongoing ImmuneRACE study, and 1,000 to 1,500 subjects contributed by 6 global collaborators. Sample metadata almost always included a de-identified subject ID, COVID-19 status, age in years and sex. HLA class I and class II types, where available, came from metadata supplied by the sample provider rather than from assay-based typing. Broader findings and caveats from the paper: The amount of clinical and demographic metadata varied by source and participant and was provided uncurated.

The CDR3 runs 14 amino acids, cysteine and phenylalanine included. The sequence is cut down to CDR3 DNA, 42 bases in frame from base 1. Trimming at the junction amounts to 5 bases on V and 2 bases on J, and the germline ends lie 12 bases apart. The germline V gene (reference sequence) provides CDR1 LNHDA and CDR2 SQIVND. Participants in the prospective study were enrolled through a virtual design, were aged about 18 to 100 years, and lived in 24 United States geographic areas. To assign participants to cohorts, the prospective study relied on clinical history that participants themselves reported in a screening survey and a study questionnaire. Each participant in the prospective study had whole blood, serum and a nasopharyngeal or oropharyngeal swab collected by mobile phlebotomists. Participants in the prospective study had the option to provide additional blood draws and questionnaires over a roughly 2-month period. Prospective study blood samples were shipped either frozen or at room temperature before DNA extraction.

The immunoSEQ Assay, a bias-controlled multiplex PCR, was used to amplify TCRbeta CDR3 regions from genomic DNA. In the authors' own workflow: The number of nucleated cells in each sample was estimated from the amplification of reference gene primers within the assay. To quantify the absolute abundance of each unique TCRbeta CDR3 rearrangement, sequence reads were collapsed and filtered. Productive Simpson clonality was computed per sample as the square root of Simpson's diversity index over productive rearrangements. As stored in TCRdb, this immuneACCESS dataset retains in-frame rearrangements with V and J assigned. A fraction of the clones does not appear; measured against another copy, unresolved V genes explain less than half of the discrepancy, and the remainder lacks a known reason. Clonal size and the V and J genes are those of that table, whereas D and trimming came from the DNA. The sample includes almost 400,000 clones, with 70% to 90% observed a single time. The biggest ten clones account for about 0.89% of the sample.

The sequence is built from TRBV19 and TRBJ1-2; possibly the D gene is TRBD1, per 5 matching bases. Input material: PBMCs or T cells enriched from blood (not recorded which). The sequence was collected from a woman aged 30 to 39 with acute COVID-19. The DNA sequence reads TGTGCCAGTAGTCCCGACAGTACCAACTATGGCTACACCTTC. It is translated as CASSPDSTNYGYTF.